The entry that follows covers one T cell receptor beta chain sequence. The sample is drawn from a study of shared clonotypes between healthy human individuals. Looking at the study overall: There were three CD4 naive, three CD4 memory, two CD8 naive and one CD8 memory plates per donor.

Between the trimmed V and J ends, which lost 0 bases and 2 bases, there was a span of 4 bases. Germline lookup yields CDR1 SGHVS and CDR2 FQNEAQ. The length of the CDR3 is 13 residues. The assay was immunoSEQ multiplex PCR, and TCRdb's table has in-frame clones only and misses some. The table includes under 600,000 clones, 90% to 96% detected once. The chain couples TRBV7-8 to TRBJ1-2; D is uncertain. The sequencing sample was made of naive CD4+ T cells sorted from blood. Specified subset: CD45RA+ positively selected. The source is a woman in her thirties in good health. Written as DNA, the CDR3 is TGTGCCAGCAGCTTAGCCATGAACTATGGCTACACCTTC. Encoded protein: CASSLAMNYGYTF.